One and the same sample provided the 3 T cell receptor beta chains below, sequenced in a study of T-cell memory formation after mild COVID-19. In TCRdb, the 5' RACE reads were re-called with MiXCR into one record per CDR3 protein. The repertoire includes about 57,000 distinct CDR3 sequences, 9% to 15% of them detected once, and 24% sits in the top ten. The material sequenced was PBMCs or a T cell subset sorted from them (not recorded which). These receptors were taken from a man aged 18 to 29 who had mild COVID-19 (a few samples of this study predate the infection). Cell type and time point are not known.

The CDR3 DNA is TGTGCCAGCAGTTTCATGGGCCAGGGTAGAAACATTCAGTACTTC. This gives the protein CASSFMGQGRNIQYF. The chain carries TRBV12-3 or TRBV12-4 and TRBJ2-4, with D possibly being TRBD1 (5 bases). Trimming took off 3 bases at V and 6 bases at J, with 15 bases between the two ends. CDR3 length equals 15 residues.

The rearrangement uses TRBV6-2 or TRBV6-3 and TRBJ2-7; 9 positions agree with TRBD1. The CDR3 runs to 13 residues. Trimming removed 2 bases from V and 12 bases from J; junction bases left unmatched: 8. The germline gives CDR1 MNHEY, CDR2 SVGEGT. The DNA of the CDR3 is TGTGCCAGCAGTTACCAGACAGGGGGAGGATGGTACGTC. Translated: CASSYQTGGGWYV.

The chain links TRBV4-1 to TRBJ2-1, with D unclear. The CDR3 is 13 amino acids. Trimming shortened V by 1 base and J by 6 bases, and 7 bases separated the two germline ends. CDR1 and CDR2 (germline): MGHRA, YSYEKL. CDR3 bases: TGCGCCAGCAGCCAAGTATCCATCAATGAGCAGTTCTTC. Translated: CASSQVSINEQFF.